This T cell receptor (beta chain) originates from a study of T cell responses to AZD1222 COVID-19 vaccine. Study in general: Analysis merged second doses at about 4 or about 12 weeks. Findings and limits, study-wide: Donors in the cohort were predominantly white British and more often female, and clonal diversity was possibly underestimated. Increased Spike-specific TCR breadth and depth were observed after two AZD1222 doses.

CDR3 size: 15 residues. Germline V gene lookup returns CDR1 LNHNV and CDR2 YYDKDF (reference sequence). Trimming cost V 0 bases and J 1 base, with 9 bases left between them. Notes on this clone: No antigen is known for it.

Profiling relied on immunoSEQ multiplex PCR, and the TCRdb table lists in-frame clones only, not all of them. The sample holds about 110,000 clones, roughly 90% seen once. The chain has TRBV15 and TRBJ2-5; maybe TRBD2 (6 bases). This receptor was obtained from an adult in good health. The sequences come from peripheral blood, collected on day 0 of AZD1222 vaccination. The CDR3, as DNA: TGTGCCACCAGCAGAGATATTAGCGGCCAAGAGACCCAGTACTTC. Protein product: CATSRDISGQETQYF.